What follows are 25 T cell receptor beta chains derived from one specimen sequenced in a study of PD-1 blockade in classical Hodgkin lymphoma. The sample's time point: newly diagnosed, previously untreated cHL patient sample. The data were produced by immunoSEQ multiplex PCR, yet TCRdb's version contains in-frame clones alone and is incomplete. The sample carries 20,000 to 25,000 clones, 90% to 95% recorded once. The sequencing input was peripheral blood mononuclear cells (PBMCs). All receptors come from a human donor with classical Hodgkin lymphoma.

This clone was seen only once. The chain employs TRBV10-3 and TRBJ2-2; D not certain. CDR3 length: 13 amino acids. The germline CDR1 and CDR2 sequences are ENHRY and SYGVKD. The germline V and J ends were trimmed by 2 bases and 7 bases, with 8 bases remaining between them. The CDR3 DNA reads TGTGCCATCAGTGAGATAATGGGCGGGGAGCTGTTTTTT. Protein sequence: CAISEIMGGELFF.

The chain carries TRBV7-2 and TRBJ2-7; the D gene is possibly TRBD1 (6 bases). V was trimmed by 4 bases and J by 2 bases, leaving 9 bases between them. CDR1 is SGHTA, CDR2 FQGNSA, per germline. The CDR3 has 13 amino acids. CDR3 in amino acids: CASSSRTAYEQYF. CDR3 sequence (DNA): TGTGCCAGCAGCTCAAGGACAGCCTACGAGCAGTACTTC.

This chain links TRBV7-2 with TRBJ2-7, with D uncertain. Germline V lookup: CDR1 SGHTA, CDR2 FQGNSA. Trimming pared 2 bases from V and 5 bases from J, leaving 7 bases between. The CDR3 runs 12 residues. The CDR3 here is CASSLSRNEQYF. CDR3 DNA: TGTGCCAGCAGCTTATCCCGCAACGAGCAGTACTTC.

The chain has TRBV6-5 and TRBJ2-3; the D is unclear. Germline V gene lookup returns CDR1 MNHEY and CDR2 SVGAGI. V was pared by 2 bases and J by 0 bases, with 12 bases between. This CDR3 spans 16 amino acids. In nucleotides, the CDR3 is TGTGCCAGCAGTTACCGGCTTTTCACTAGCACAGATACGCAGTATTTT. It codes for CASSYRLFTSTDTQYF.

The J gene is TRBJ1-5, the V gene TRBV2; D is undetermined. V gave up 1 base and J gave up 1 base, with 8 bases separating them. CDR3 size: 15 residues. In germline, CDR1 is SNHLY, CDR2 FYNNEI. The CDR3 loop is CASSEDPGSNQPQHF. The CDR3 DNA follows: TGTGCCAGCAGTGAAGACCCTGGGAGCAATCAGCCCCAGCATTTT. Full variable domain (outside the CDR3, taken from reference TRBV2 and TRBJ1-5): EPEVTQTPSHQVTQMGQEVILRCVPISNHLYFYWYRQILGQKVEFLVSFYNNEISEKSEIFDDQFSVERPDGSNFTLKIRSTKLEDSAMYFCASSEDPGSNQPQHFGDGTRLSIL.

The V call is TRBV7-9, the J call TRBJ2-2; no definite D call. V was cut by 1 base and J by 6 bases, with 6 bases left in between. The CDR3 extends over 13 amino acids. Germline V CDR1 and CDR2: SEHNR, FQNEAQ (reference sequence). The CDR3 DNA follows: TGTGCCAGCAGCTTAGACGTATCCGGGGAGCTGTTTTTT. Protein sequence: CASSLDVSGELFF.

The rearrangement links TRBV9 to TRBJ2-7; maybe TRBD2 (7 bases). The CDR3 sequence is 15 residues long. V was clipped by 0 bases and J by 4 bases, with 14 bases between them. Germline V lookup: CDR1 SGDLS, CDR2 YYNGEE. The CDR3 here is CASSVEGGPAYEQYF. In nucleotides, the CDR3 is TGTGCCAGCAGCGTAGAGGGGGGGCCAGCTTACGAGCAGTACTTC.

This clone appeared a single time. V and J are TRBV5-1 and TRBJ2-3; 11 bases map to TRBD1. The CDR3 is 15 amino acids. Per germline, CDR1 SGHRS and CDR2 YFSETQ. The ends lost 3 bases at V and 3 bases at J; junction bases unmatched: 3. The CDR3 bases are TGCGCCAGCAGCTCCGGGACAGGGGGAACAGATACGCAGTATTTT. Protein product: CASSSGTGGTDTQYF.

This sequence joins TRBV9 and TRBJ1-6; D remains unclear. In germline, CDR1 is SGDLS, CDR2 YYNGEE. V lost 1 base and J lost 0, with 2 bases in between. The CDR3 loop spans 14 amino acids. CDR3 in DNA: TGTGCCAGCAGCGTAAGCTCCTATAATTCACCCCTCCACTTT. It translates to CASSVSSYNSPLHF.

The genes are TRBV27 and TRBJ1-4; weak D call: TRBD1 (5 bases). Trimming took off 5 bases at V and 7 bases at J, with 11 bases between the two ends. Germline-derived CDR1 and CDR2 are MNHEY and SMNVEV (reference sequence). The CDR3 is made up of 13 amino acids. The CDR3 loop reads CASSKAGTEKLFF. The CDR3 DNA is TGTGCCAGCAGTAAAGCAGGGACTGAAAAACTGTTTTTT.

The chain recombines TRBV6-5 with TRBJ2-7; the D gene could be TRBD1 or TRBD2 (5 bases each). The CDR3 has 12 residues. V gave up 11 bases and J gave up 4 bases, with 15 bases separating them. Germline CDR1 reads MNHEY; CDR2 reads SVGAGI. CDR3 in DNA: TGTGCCGCGGGTGGGGCGCCTTACGAGCAGTACTTC. Amino acids: CAAGGAPYEQYF.

Only one count was recorded for this clone. This rearrangement joins TRBV7-2 to TRBJ2-1; D assignment may be TRBD1 or TRBD2 (5 bases each). This CDR3 spans 19 amino acids. V was shortened by 5 bases and J by 1 base, with 24 bases between the two germline ends. Germline V gives CDR1 SGHTA, CDR2 FQGNSA. CDR3: CASSQFPPGAARSYNEQFF. The DNA for the CDR3 is TGTGCCAGCAGCCAATTCCCCCCCGGGGCCGCCCGTTCCTACAATGAGCAGTTCTTC.

The chain combines TRBV29-1 with TRBJ1-1; unclear D gene. Germline CDR1 SQVTM, CDR2 ANQGSEA. V lost 6 bases, J lost 6 bases, and 17 bases lay in between. The CDR3 extends over 13 amino acids. The CDR3 sequence is CSVPWEGRAEAFF. The CDR3 nucleotides are TGCAGCGTCCCCTGGGAGGGTAGGGCTGAAGCTTTCTTT. Full variable domain (missing parts from reference TRBV29-1 and TRBJ1-1): SAVISQKPSRDICQRGTSLTIQCQVDSQVTMMFWYRQQPGQSLTLIATANQGSEATYESGFVIDKFPISRPNLTFSTLTVSNMSPEDSSIYLCSVPWEGRAEAFFGQGTRLTVV.

This sequence joins TRBV27 and TRBJ2-5; D possibly corresponds to TRBD2 (5 bases). With 2 bases removed from V and 5 bases from J, the gap between germline ends came to 18 bases. The V gene's germline CDR1 is MNHEY and CDR2 SMNVEV (reference sequence). This CDR3 spans 16 amino acids. CDR3 sequence: CASSLTRVSKTETQYF. The CDR3 DNA follows: TGTGCCAGCAGTTTAACTAGGGTCTCAAAGACGGAGACCCAGTACTTC.

V usage is TRBV7-2 and J usage is TRBJ1-5; D call uncertain. V lost 4 bases and J lost 6, with 10 bases in between. The CDR3 length is 13 residues. Germline V gene data show CDR1 as SGHTA and CDR2 as FQGNSA. The CDR3 DNA sequence: TGTGCCAGCAGCTCAGGTCCCGGTCAGCCCCAGCATTTT. This sequence encodes CASSSGPGQPQHF.

CDR3 DNA: TGTGCCAGCAGCGCCGGGGACCTGGGAGAGACCCAGTACTTC. Translating it yields CASSAGDLGETQYF. This chain uses TRBV9 with TRBJ2-5, with D perhaps TRBD1 or TRBD2 (5 bases each). CDR1 and CDR2 from the germline V gene are SGDLS and YYNGEE. The CDR3 runs to 14 residues. Deletions cut 3 bases from V and 4 bases from J, with 13 bases between.

V and J are TRBV6-5 and TRBJ2-1; 8 nucleotides line up with TRBD2. Germline V gene sequence: CDR1 MNHEY, CDR2 SVGAGI. This CDR3 is 14 amino acids long. V gave up 6 bases and J gave up 4 bases; unmatched junction bases: 5. The CDR3 bases are TGTGCCAGCAGGGGGACTAGTTCTTACAATGAGCAGTTCTTC. This translates into CASRGTSSYNEQFF.

The chain employs TRBV7-8 and TRBJ1-2; weak D call: TRBD1 (5 bases). With 2 bases removed from V and 4 bases from J, the gap between germline ends came to 14 bases. This CDR3 is 15 amino acids long. Germline V gives CDR1 SGHVS, CDR2 FQNEAQ. CDR3 DNA sequence: TGTGCCAGCAGCTTATCCTCAGGGTTCGGCTATGGCTACACCTTC. Its translation: CASSLSSGFGYGYTF. Based on the CDR3 plus reference TRBV7-8 and TRBJ1-2, the full variable domain is GAGVSQSPRYKVAKRGQDVALRCDPISGHVSLFWYQQALGQGPEFLTYFQNEAQLDKSGLPSDRFFAERPEGSVSTLKIQRTQQEDSAVYLCASSLSSGFGYGYTFGSGTRLTVV.

CDR3 bases: TGTGCCACCAGCAGTGCCAGGGTCGGAAAACTGTTTTTT. Translated: CATSSARVGKLFF. The chain recombines TRBV15 with TRBJ1-4; D is possibly TRBD1 (5 bases). Germline CDR1 LNHNV, CDR2 YYDKDF (reference sequence). The CDR3 length is 13 residues. The V end lost 3 bases, the J end lost 10 bases, and 12 bases lay between the germline ends.

The CDR3 loop is CAISEPRTSGAGTDTQYF. The DNA for the CDR3 is TGTGCCATCAGTGAGCCGCGGACTAGCGGGGCGGGAACAGATACGCAGTATTTT. This chain joins TRBV10-3 and TRBJ2-3, with TRBD2 matching over 12 bases. CDR3 length equals 18 residues. V was clipped by 2 bases and J by 3 bases; unmatched bases: 9. Germline V gene lookup returns CDR1 ENHRY and CDR2 SYGVKD.

V is TRBV7-9 and J is TRBJ2-1; D not certain. Germline-derived CDR1 and CDR2 are SEHNR and FQNEAQ (reference sequence). The CDR3 has 12 residues. V lost 5 bases to trimming and J lost 7 bases, with 9 bases between them. For the CDR3, the DNA is TGTGCCAGCAGCCCGTCCGGTAATGAGCAGTTCTTC. Its protein is CASSPSGNEQFF.

The rearrangement uses TRBV6-6 and TRBJ1-4; TRBD1 matches at 7 bases. After removal of 11 bases from V and 5 bases from J, the junction contained 8 bases not matched to a gene. Germline-derived CDR1 and CDR2 are MNHNY and SVGAGI (reference sequence). The CDR3 covers 13 residues. In nucleotides, the CDR3 is TGTGCCGGGGGGCAGGGGGTGAATGAAAAACTGTTTTTT. Protein sequence: CAGGQGVNEKLFF.

This clone has a single count. The rearrangement uses TRBV13 and TRBJ1-1; 8 bases line up with TRBD1. Germline V CDR1 and CDR2: PRHDT, FYEKMQ (reference sequence). This CDR3 contains 14 residues. Trimming took 3 bases from V and 10 from J; bases not matched to a gene: 10. CDR3 in DNA: TGTGCCAGCAGCTTGCCAGGGGGCGTTAGGGTAGCTTTCTTT. Translated, it gives CASSLPGGVRVAFF.

The chain uses TRBV5-4 and TRBJ2-3; D is unresolved. This CDR3 spans 13 amino acids. CDR1 and CDR2 (germline): SGHNT, YYREEE (reference sequence). Deletions cut 1 base from V and 1 base from J, with 4 bases between. CDR3 sequence reads: CASSLIGTDTQYF. CDR3 coding DNA: TGTGCCAGCAGCTTGATAGGCACAGATACGCAGTATTTT.

CDR3 region: CASSRGGSVYEQYF. CDR3 DNA: TGTGCCAGCTCACGGGGGGGATCCGTCTACGAGCAGTACTTC. The chain carries TRBV18 and TRBJ2-7; 7 bases map to TRBD2. V gave up 4 bases and J gave up 3 bases; unmatched junction bases: 6. The CDR3 is made up of 14 amino acids. Per the germline V gene, CDR1 is KGHSH and CDR2 is LQKENI.